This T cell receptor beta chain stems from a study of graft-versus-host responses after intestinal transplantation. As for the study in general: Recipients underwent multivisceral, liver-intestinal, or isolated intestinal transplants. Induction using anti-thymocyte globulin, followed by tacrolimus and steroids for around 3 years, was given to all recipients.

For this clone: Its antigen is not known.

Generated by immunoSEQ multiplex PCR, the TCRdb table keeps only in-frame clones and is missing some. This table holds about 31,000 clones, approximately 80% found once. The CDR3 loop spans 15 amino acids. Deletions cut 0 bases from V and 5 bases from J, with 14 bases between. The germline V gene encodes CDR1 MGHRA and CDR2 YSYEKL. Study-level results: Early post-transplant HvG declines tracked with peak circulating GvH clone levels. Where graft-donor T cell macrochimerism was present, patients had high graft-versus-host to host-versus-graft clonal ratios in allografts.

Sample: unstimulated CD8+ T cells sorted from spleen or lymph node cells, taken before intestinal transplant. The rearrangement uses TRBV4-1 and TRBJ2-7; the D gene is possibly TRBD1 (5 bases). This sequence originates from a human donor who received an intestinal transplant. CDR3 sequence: CASSQDPSGRNEQYF. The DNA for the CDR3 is TGCGCCAGCAGCCAAGACCCGTCAGGGCGTAACGAGCAGTACTTC.